Following are 17 T cell receptor beta chains from one sample sequenced in a study of T cell responses to AZD1222 COVID-19 vaccine (dated by TCRdb to the early 2020s). The library was produced with the immunoSEQ multiplex PCR assay. Here the immuneACCESS table is served through TCRdb, limited to in-frame sequences with V and J called. Missing clones are a known gap in these copies; in checked studies unresolved V genes cover under half, and the rest lacks a known reason. For this sample there are just under 150,000 clones; around 83% appear just once. The top ten constitute approximately 5.4% of the sample. The time point label of this sample denotes: about 28 days (+/-7) after the second vaccine dose. The specimen was peripheral blood, collected 28 days after the second AZD1222 dose. The receptors shown here come from an adult who received the AZD1222 COVID-19 vaccine.

This CDR3 reads CASSDLVVQYF. The CDR3 region has the DNA TGCGCCAGCAGTGATCTAGTTGTTCAATATTTT. The V call is TRBV10-2, the J call TRBJ2-3; D not resolved. The V gene's germline CDR1 is WSHSY and CDR2 SAAADI. The CDR3 runs to 11 residues. Trimming cost V 3 bases and J 15 bases, with 13 bases left between them.

V is TRBV27 and J is TRBJ2-7, with D possibly being TRBD2 (6 bases). The CDR3 loop spans 15 amino acids. The V gene lost 2 bases and the J gene lost 1 base, with 12 bases spanning the gap. CDR1 is MNHEY and CDR2 is SMNVEV in the germline V gene (reference sequence). CDR3 loop: CASSLIGSSSYEQYF. CDR3 DNA: TGTGCCAGCAGTTTAATCGGGAGTAGTTCCTACGAGCAGTACTTC.

The chain recombines TRBV6-5 with TRBJ1-2; D is unclear. CDR3 length equals 14 residues. The germline V and J ends were trimmed by 6 bases and 7 bases, with 18 bases remaining between them. Germline-derived CDR1 and CDR2 are MNHEY and SVGAGI. CDR3: CASSVAGPDRGYTF. The CDR3 region has the DNA TGTGCCAGCAGCGTAGCCGGGCCGGACCGTGGCTACACCTTC.

This clone was seen a handful of times. V gene TRBV19 combines with J gene TRBJ2-2; TRBD2 matches at 7 bases. With V trimmed by 6 bases and J by 6 bases, 13 bases remained unmatched. Germline V lookup: CDR1 LNHDA, CDR2 SQIVND (reference sequence). The CDR3 has 16 amino acids. This chain's CDR3 is CASRASGLSYAGELFF. For the CDR3, the DNA is TGTGCCAGTAGGGCTAGCGGCCTCTCATACGCCGGGGAGCTGTTTTTT.

The chain carries TRBV6-6 and TRBJ1-4; weak D call: TRBD1 (5 bases). Germline CDR1 reads MNHNY; CDR2 reads SVGAGI (reference sequence). The CDR3 runs to 15 residues. V shed 6 bases and J shed 5 bases, with 16 bases lying between them. CDR3 region: CASSPGLGGNEKLFF. CDR3 nucleotides: TGTGCCAGCAGCCCGGGACTCGGTGGAAATGAAAAACTGTTTTTT.

J is TRBJ1-6 and V is TRBV6-4; TRBD1 agrees at 8 bases. Germline V gene data show CDR1 as MRHNA and CDR2 as SNTAGT. CDR3 length equals 14 residues. With V trimmed by 4 bases and J by 9 bases, 5 bases remained unmatched. CDR3 DNA sequence: TGTGCCAGCAGTGCGACAGGGGTCCCTTCACCCCTCCACTTT. It codes for CASSATGVPSPLHF.

For the CDR3, the DNA is TGTGCCAGCAGTGGCCTTCAGGTCCTCCCCTCCTACGAGCAGTACTTC. Encoded protein: CASSGLQVLPSYEQYF. The V call is TRBV6-1, the J call TRBJ2-7; D unresolved. The V end was cut by 4 bases, the J end by 0 bases, with 16 bases between. Germline CDR1 MNHNS, CDR2 SASEGT. This CDR3 is 16 amino acids long.

This chain uses TRBV11-2 with TRBJ1-1; TRBD1 matches 7 bases. After removal of 1 base from V and 12 bases from J, the junction contained 11 bases not matched to a gene. This CDR3 is built from 14 residues. Germline-derived CDR1 and CDR2 are SGHAT and FQNNGV. Here the CDR3 DNA reads TGTGCCAGCAGCTTAGTTGTCCCCGACAGGGATACTTTCTTT. Amino acids: CASSLVVPDRDTFF.

The rearrangement uses TRBV25-1 and TRBJ1-6; D remains unclear. V lost 7 bases to trimming and J lost 6 bases, with 10 bases between them. This CDR3 region has 13 residues. The germline CDR1 and CDR2 sequences are MGHDK and SYGVNS. The CDR3 DNA sequence: TGTGCCAGCAATGAGCAGGTTAATTCACCCCTCCACTTT. Its translation is CASNEQVNSPLHF.

The J gene is TRBJ2-7, the V gene TRBV10-3, with D possibly being TRBD2 (5 bases). Trimming shortened V by 0 bases and J by 5 bases, and 8 bases separated the two germline ends. The CDR3 loop spans 13 amino acids. Germline V CDR1 and CDR2: ENHRY, SYGVKD. CDR3 amino acids: CAISESEANEQYF. DNA of the CDR3: TGTGCCATCAGTGAGTCGGAGGCTAACGAGCAGTACTTC.

The chain has TRBV3-1 (or the pseudogene TRBV3-2) and TRBJ2-5; the match to TRBD2 covers 15 bases. The CDR3 consists of 19 residues. V gave up 4 bases and J gave up 2 bases; unmatched junction bases: 11. Germline V CDR1 and CDR2: LGHDT, YNNKEL (reference sequence). CDR3 coding DNA: TGTGCCAGCAGCCCTAAACCGGGACTAGCGGGAGGCATGCAAGAGACCCAGTACTTC. Translating it yields CASSPKPGLAGGMQETQYF.

DNA for the CDR3: TGCGCCAGCAGTGAGTTTGGGACAGGGAGAATGAACACTGAAGCTTTCTTT. Protein product: CASSEFGTGRMNTEAFF. The V gene is TRBV10-1, the J gene TRBJ1-1; 9 nucleotides align to TRBD1. The CDR3 contains 17 residues. CDR1 and CDR2 from the germline V gene are WNHNN and SYGVQD (reference sequence). The V gene end was trimmed by 1 base and the J gene end by 0 bases; junction bases not matched to a gene: 6.

This chain links TRBV9 with TRBJ2-7; TRBD2 aligns across 10 bases. V lost 3 bases and J lost 3; bases outside the gene matches: 6. The CDR3 has 15 amino acids. CDR1 and CDR2 (germline): SGDLS, YYNGEE. Here the CDR3 reads CASSAASGSIYEQYF. CDR3 in DNA: TGTGCCAGCAGCGCGGCTAGCGGGAGCATCTACGAGCAGTACTTC. Complete variable domain (other parts from reference TRBV9 and TRBJ2-7): DSGVTQTPKHLITATGQRVTLRCSPRSGDLSVYWYQQSLDQGLQFLIQYYNGEERAKGNILERFSAQQFPDLHSELNLSSLELGDSALYFCASSAASGSIYEQYFGPGTRLTVT.

This rearrangement joins TRBV6-5 to TRBJ1-4; D call uncertain. The germline gives CDR1 MNHEY, CDR2 SVGAGI. Deletions cut 0 bases from V and 0 bases from J, with 5 bases between. The CDR3 has 15 amino acids. The CDR3 coding sequence is TGTGCCAGCAGTTACTCACGAACAACTAATGAAAAACTGTTTTTT. Its translation is CASSYSRTTNEKLFF.

The V call is TRBV14, the J call TRBJ2-5; maybe TRBD2 (6 bases). The CDR3 has 16 residues. Germline V gene data show CDR1 as SGHDN and CDR2 as FVKESK. V lost 0 bases and J 5 bases, leaving 16 bases between the germline ends. For the CDR3, the DNA is TGTGCCAGCAGCCAAGATAGCCGGGGGTGGTGGGAGACCCAGTACTTC. Its protein product is CASSQDSRGWWETQYF.

The chain is built from TRBV27 and TRBJ2-1; TRBD1 matches at 8 bases. CDR3 size: 14 residues. From germline, CDR1 is MNHEY and CDR2 SMNVEV (reference sequence). The V segment lost 5 bases and the J segment 2 bases; nucleotides outside the gene matches: 2. The CDR3 coding sequence is TGTGCCAGCAGTCCAGGGGGCGCCTACAATGAGCAGTTCTTC. Translating gives CASSPGGAYNEQFF.

DNA of the CDR3: TGTGCCGCCCACGGGACTTCGGGCGGAAACACCATATATTTT. Its translation is CAAHGTSGGNTIYF. This rearrangement joins TRBV6-5 to TRBJ1-3; D perhaps matches TRBD1 (5 bases). Between the trimmed V and J ends, which lost 11 bases and 4 bases, there was a span of 18 bases. The CDR3 length is 14 residues. Per the germline V gene, CDR1 is MNHEY and CDR2 is SVGAGI.